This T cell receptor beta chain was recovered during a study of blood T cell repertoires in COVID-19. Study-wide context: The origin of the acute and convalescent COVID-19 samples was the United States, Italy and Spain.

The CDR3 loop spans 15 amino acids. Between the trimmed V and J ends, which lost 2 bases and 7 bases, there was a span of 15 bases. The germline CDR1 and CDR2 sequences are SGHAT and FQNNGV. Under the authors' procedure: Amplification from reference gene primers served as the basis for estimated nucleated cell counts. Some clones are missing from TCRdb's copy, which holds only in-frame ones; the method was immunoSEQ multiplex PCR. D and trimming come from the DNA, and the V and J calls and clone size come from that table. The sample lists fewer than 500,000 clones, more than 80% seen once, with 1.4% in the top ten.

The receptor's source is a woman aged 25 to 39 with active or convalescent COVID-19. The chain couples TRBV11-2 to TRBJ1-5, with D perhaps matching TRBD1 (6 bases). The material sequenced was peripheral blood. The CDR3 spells CASSLSATGEQPQHF. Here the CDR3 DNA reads TGTGCCAGCAGCTTAAGTGCGACAGGCGAGCAGCCCCAGCATTTT.